These 22 T cell receptor beta chains were all obtained from the same sample, sequenced in a study of blood T cells in healthy people across ages. For the second PCR, which ran for roughly 7 to 11 cycles, a sample-barcoded 5' primer and a J-beta primer mix were used. TCRdb passed the 5' RACE reads through MiXCR, listing each CDR3 protein once. Of hundreds of thousands of distinct CDR3 sequences listed, about 51% are singletons. The sequenced sample consisted of blood. Receptor source: a woman older than 75 in good health.

This rearrangement joins TRBV29-1 to TRBJ1-1, with D tentatively TRBD1 (5 bases). Germline V gives CDR1 SQVTM, CDR2 ANQGSEA. Trimming removed 6 bases from V and 3 bases from J, with 14 bases in between. This CDR3 is 13 amino acids long. The CDR3, as DNA: TGCAGCGTGTCAGGGTTTTCAGACACTGAAGCTTTCTTT. Residues: CSVSGFSDTEAFF.

The genes are TRBV30 and TRBJ1-1, with D possibly being TRBD1 (5 bases). Germline V gives CDR1 GTSNPN, CDR2 SVGIG (reference sequence). The CDR3 has 14 residues. With 0 bases removed from V and 4 bases from J, the gap between germline ends came to 12 bases. CDR3 nucleotides: TGTGCCTGGAGTGTAGTTGGGGGAATCACTGAAGCTTTCTTT. Translation gives CAWSVVGGITEAFF.

The chain is built from TRBV6-5 and TRBJ2-3, with D perhaps matching TRBD2 (5 bases). The V gene's germline CDR1 is MNHEY and CDR2 SVGAGI. The CDR3 extends over 13 amino acids. Between the trimmed V and J ends, which lost 6 bases and 5 bases, there was a span of 12 bases. In DNA, the CDR3 is TGTGCCAGCAGCCCGTGGGCGGGAGATACGCAGTATTTT. Translation: CASSPWAGDTQYF.

This clonotype was seen a handful of times. A read error may explain this, as a much larger clone is one base away. This chain connects TRBV6-5 to TRBJ2-7; D is undetermined. Trimming pared 2 bases from V and 7 bases from J, leaving 9 bases between. Germline CDR1 is MNHEY and CDR2 is SVGAGI. This CDR3 comprises 12 residues. The CDR3 is CASSYPLSEQYF. The CDR3 bases are TGTGCCAGCAGTTACCCCCTTAGTGAGCAGTACTTC.

Notes on this clonotype: Given a much more abundant clone one base away, this may be a read error. V is TRBV7-2 and J is TRBJ2-1, with unresolved D. CDR1 is SGHTA and CDR2 is FQGNSA in the germline V gene. V lost 7 bases, J lost 3 bases, and 7 bases lay in between. This CDR3 has 12 amino acids. The CDR3 bases are TGTGCCAGCATCCTCGACTACAATGAGCAGTTCTTC. Translating it yields CASILDYNEQFF.

The J gene is TRBJ1-2, the V gene TRBV5-1; TRBD1 matches at 7 bases. J gave up 5 bases and V 4 bases, and 8 bases lay outside the gene matches. Germline V gene sequence: CDR1 SGHRS, CDR2 YFSETQ. This CDR3 comprises 14 residues. CDR3 coding DNA: TGCGCCAGCAGCAGCATGACAGGGAGTTATGGCTACACCTTC. Its protein product is CASSSMTGSYGYTF. The complete variable domain, with remaining parts taken from reference TRBV5-1 and TRBJ1-2, reads KAGVTQTPRYLIKTRGQQVTLSCSPISGHRSVSWYQQTPGQGLQFLFEYFSETQRNKGNFPGRFSGRQFSNSRSEMNVSTLELGDSALYLCASSSMTGSYGYTFGSGTRLTVV.

This clonotype was seen ten or more times. The CDR3 here is CASRYSRSGASYEQYF. The CDR3 DNA is TGTGCCAGCAGGTATTCCCGTTCAGGCGCTTCCTACGAGCAGTACTTC. V gene TRBV11-1 combines with J gene TRBJ2-7; D is undetermined. Deletions cut 6 bases from V and 1 base from J, with 19 bases between. Germline V gene data show CDR1 as SGHAT and CDR2 as FQDESV (reference sequence). The CDR3 loop spans 16 amino acids.

There are many counts of this clonotype. The chain combines TRBV29-1 with TRBJ1-1, with D hard to call. Germline-derived CDR1 and CDR2 are SQVTM and ANQGSEA. The CDR3 loop spans 12 amino acids. The V end lost 8 bases, the J end lost 4 bases, and 14 bases lay between the germline ends. CDR3 sequence (DNA): TGCAGCTACGCACCGGGGAGCACTGAAGCTTTCTTT. Residues: CSYAPGSTEAFF.

The chain couples TRBV9 to TRBJ2-3; the match to TRBD1 covers 7 bases. Trimming at V came to 0 bases and at J to 3 bases, leaving 13 bases not matched to a gene. The CDR3 length is 18 residues. CDR1 SGDLS and CDR2 YYNGEE come from the germline V gene. The CDR3 is CASSVGNSGTARTDTQYF. In nucleotides, the CDR3 is TGTGCCAGCAGCGTAGGTAACTCCGGGACAGCCAGAACAGATACGCAGTATTTT.

This clonotype came up many times. This chain connects TRBV11-2 to TRBJ2-5, with D possibly matching TRBD2 (5 bases). Germline values: CDR1 SGHAT, CDR2 FQNNGV. The CDR3 runs to 13 residues. V gave up 2 bases and J gave up 6 bases, with 10 bases separating them. CDR3 nucleotide sequence: TGTGCCAGCAGCTTAACTAGTTTAAAGACCCAGTACTTC. It encodes CASSLTSLKTQYF.

The table lists this clonotype with a count of one. The CDR3 is CASSPSGGRSTDTQYF. In DNA form, the CDR3 reads TGTGCCAGCAGCCCTAGCGGAGGGCGTTCCACAGATACGCAGTATTTT. The chain carries TRBV7-2 and TRBJ2-3, with TRBD2 identical over 7 bases. The CDR3 is made up of 16 amino acids. V dropped 5 bases and J dropped 2; count of bases not matched to a gene: 10. Germline CDR1 SGHTA, CDR2 FQGNSA.

This rearrangement joins TRBV4-3 to TRBJ2-1; 8 nucleotides agree with TRBD1. Germline CDR1 and CDR2: LGHNA and YSLEER. The CDR3 is 17 amino acids. Germline trimming cut 1 base from V and 8 bases from J; bases unmatched to any gene: 13. CDR3 nucleotide sequence: TGCGCCAGCAGCCAAGGCTTGACAGGGGAAGTGGCCCATGAGCAGTTCTTC. Translation gives CASSQGLTGEVAHEQFF.

This clonotype was counted a few times. The chain recombines TRBV20-1 with TRBJ1-3; TRBD1 is a possible D gene (5 bases). The ends were cut back, 6 bases at V and 2 bases at J, with 14 bases in the middle. CDR1 and CDR2 from the germline V gene are DFQATT and SNEGSKA (reference sequence). The CDR3 covers 14 residues. DNA for the CDR3: TGCAGTGCAAGGCTGTGGGGCGCTGGAAACACCATATATTTT. Its translation: CSARLWGAGNTIYF.

The chain is built from TRBV5-1 and TRBJ2-1; D possibly corresponds to TRBD2 (5 bases). With 4 bases removed from V and 5 bases from J, the gap between germline ends came to 13 bases. Per the germline V gene, CDR1 is SGHRS and CDR2 is YFSETQ. This CDR3 is 14 amino acids long. The chain's CDR3 is CASSRIPTNNEQFF. CDR3 DNA sequence: TGCGCCAGCAGCCGCATCCCGACTAACAATGAGCAGTTCTTC.

This clonotype was observed once. V is TRBV6-1 and J is TRBJ1-1, with D tentatively TRBD1 (5 bases). Germline-derived CDR1 and CDR2 are MNHNS and SASEGT. Trimming took off 4 bases at V and 4 bases at J, with 22 bases between the two ends. The CDR3 spans 17 residues. In nucleotides, the CDR3 is TGTGCCAGCAGTGGCCCAATTCGGGGGGTAGGGAGCACTGAAGCTTTCTTT. It is translated as CASSGPIRGVGSTEAFF.

Comments on this clonotype: Just one base apart from a much larger clone, this may be a read error. This rearrangement joins TRBV29-1 to TRBJ2-5, with D tentatively TRBD1 (5 bases). Trimming pared 5 bases from V and 5 bases from J, leaving 12 bases between. CDR3 length: 12 amino acids. CDR1 is SQVTM, CDR2 ANQGSEA, per germline. CDR3 region: CSVRAGRETQYF. The CDR3 DNA is TGCAGCGTTCGGGCAGGGCGGGAGACCCAGTACTTC.

This clonotype was counted many times. The chain is built from TRBV11-2 and TRBJ2-3; 7 nucleotides align to TRBD1. The CDR3 consists of 16 residues. Looked up from germline, CDR1 is SGHAT and CDR2 is FQNNGV. Trimming removed 3 bases from V and 2 bases from J; junction bases left unmatched: 8. The CDR3 region has the DNA TGTGCCAGCAGCTTGCGGTGGGGACAGCTCACAGATACGCAGTATTTT. Residues: CASSLRWGQLTDTQYF.

The sample holds many counts of this clonotype. The V gene is TRBV20-1, the J gene TRBJ2-1; TRBD1 agrees at 9 bases. From germline, CDR1 is DFQATT and CDR2 SNEGSKA (reference sequence). V dropped 5 bases and J dropped 7; count of bases not matched to a gene: 12. The length of the CDR3 is 15 residues. This CDR3 is CSAQAGTGPWNEQFF. The CDR3 DNA is TGCAGTGCTCAAGCCGGGACAGGGCCGTGGAATGAGCAGTTCTTC.

On this clonotype: Germline is not matched at one junction end, which may reflect a read error. The chain links TRBV5-1 to TRBJ2-1; the D gene is possibly TRBD2 (6 bases). CDR1 SGHRS and CDR2 YFSETQ come from the germline V gene. The CDR3 is made up of 15 amino acids. CDR3 sequence: CASSSGTGVGNERFF. CDR3 nucleotide sequence: TGCGCCAGCAGCTCGGGAACGGGAGTGGGAAATGAGCGGTTCTTC.

V is TRBV20-1 and J is TRBJ2-3; D uncertain. The CDR3 has 14 residues. Looked up from germline, CDR1 is DFQATT and CDR2 is SNEGSKA (reference sequence). The V and J ends lost 3 bases and 7 bases respectively, with 17 bases between them. This CDR3 reads CSASLGGTSNTQYF. The DNA of the CDR3 is TGCAGTGCTAGTTTAGGCGGAACATCGAATACGCAGTATTTT.

A note on this clonotype: A much more abundant neighbour one base away suggests this may be a read error. The chain combines TRBV2 with TRBJ2-1; 7 bases match TRBD2. The end of the DNA is better explained by TRBJ2-7, so the J call may be wrong. The germline CDR1 and CDR2 sequences are SNHLY and FYNNEI. CDR3 length: 15 amino acids. CDR3 residues: CASSEPSGSYNEQYF. CDR3 nucleotide sequence: TGTGCCAGCAGTGAACCTAGCGGCTCCTACAATGAGCAGTACTTC.

This clonotype was recorded many times. The chain carries TRBV9 and TRBJ2-7, with 11 bases fitting TRBD2. Trimming cost V 6 bases and J 2 bases; bases outside gene matches: 7. This CDR3 is built from 15 residues. Germline V gene data show CDR1 as SGDLS and CDR2 as YYNGEE. This CDR3 reads CASNRWGLAAYEQYF. DNA of the CDR3: TGTGCCAGCAACAGGTGGGGACTAGCGGCCTACGAGCAGTACTTC.